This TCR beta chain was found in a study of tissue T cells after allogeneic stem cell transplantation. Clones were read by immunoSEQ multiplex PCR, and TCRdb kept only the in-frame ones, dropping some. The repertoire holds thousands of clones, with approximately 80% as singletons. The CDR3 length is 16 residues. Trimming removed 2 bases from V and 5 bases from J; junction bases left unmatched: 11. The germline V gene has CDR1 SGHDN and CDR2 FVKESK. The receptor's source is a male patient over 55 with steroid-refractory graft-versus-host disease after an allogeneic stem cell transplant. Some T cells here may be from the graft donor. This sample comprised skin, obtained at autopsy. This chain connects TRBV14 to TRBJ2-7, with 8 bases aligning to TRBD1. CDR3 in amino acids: CASSQPRDRQTDEQYF. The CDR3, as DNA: TGTGCCAGCAGCCAACCCAGGGACAGGCAAACGGACGAGCAGTACTTC.